This TCR beta chain was captured in a study of regulatory T cells in long-lasting Graves disease. Arm-PCR of CDR3 regions and iRepertoire HTBI primers were used to build TCR beta libraries. TCRdb reprocessed the multiplex PCR reads with MiXCR, giving one entry per CDR3 protein. This table holds about 530,000 distinct CDR3 sequences, about 15% found once. This clonotype showed up just a few times. Time point given: newly diagnosed GD, antithyroid drugs for less than 3 months. PBMC RNA was the source of the TCR library. Trimming cost V 8 bases and J 8 bases; bases outside gene matches: 15. CDR1 ENHRY and CDR2 SYGVKD come from the germline V gene. This CDR3 contains 15 residues. These sequences were also reported in another study, on T cells in Graves' hyperthyroidism and ophthalmopathy.

The chain joins TRBV10-3 to TRBJ2-1; 7 nucleotides align to TRBD1. The sequence came from a woman aged 35 to 60 with Graves disease. The sequencing used peripheral blood mononuclear cells (PBMCs), collected at new diagnosis, from a patient treated with antithyroid drugs. The CDR3 sequence: CAIASPGQRKDEQFF. CDR3 nucleotide sequence: TGTGCCATCGCTTCCCCGGGACAGAGAAAGGATGAGCAGTTCTTC.